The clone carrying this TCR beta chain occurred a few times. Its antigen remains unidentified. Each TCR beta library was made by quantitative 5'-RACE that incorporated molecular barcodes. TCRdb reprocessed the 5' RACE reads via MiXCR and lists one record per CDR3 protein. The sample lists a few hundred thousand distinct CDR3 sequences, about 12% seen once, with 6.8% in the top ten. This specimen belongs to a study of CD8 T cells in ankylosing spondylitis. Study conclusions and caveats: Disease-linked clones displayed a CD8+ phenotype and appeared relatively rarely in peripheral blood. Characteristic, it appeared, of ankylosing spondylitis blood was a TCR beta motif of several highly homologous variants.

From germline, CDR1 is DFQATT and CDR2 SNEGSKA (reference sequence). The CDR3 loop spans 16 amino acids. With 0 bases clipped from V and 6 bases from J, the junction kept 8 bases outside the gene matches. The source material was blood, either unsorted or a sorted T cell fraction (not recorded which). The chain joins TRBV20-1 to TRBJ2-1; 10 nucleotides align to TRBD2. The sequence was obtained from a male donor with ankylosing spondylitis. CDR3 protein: CSARDTLASGSNEQFF. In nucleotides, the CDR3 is TGCAGTGCTAGAGATACCCTGGCTAGCGGGAGCAATGAGCAGTTCTTC.